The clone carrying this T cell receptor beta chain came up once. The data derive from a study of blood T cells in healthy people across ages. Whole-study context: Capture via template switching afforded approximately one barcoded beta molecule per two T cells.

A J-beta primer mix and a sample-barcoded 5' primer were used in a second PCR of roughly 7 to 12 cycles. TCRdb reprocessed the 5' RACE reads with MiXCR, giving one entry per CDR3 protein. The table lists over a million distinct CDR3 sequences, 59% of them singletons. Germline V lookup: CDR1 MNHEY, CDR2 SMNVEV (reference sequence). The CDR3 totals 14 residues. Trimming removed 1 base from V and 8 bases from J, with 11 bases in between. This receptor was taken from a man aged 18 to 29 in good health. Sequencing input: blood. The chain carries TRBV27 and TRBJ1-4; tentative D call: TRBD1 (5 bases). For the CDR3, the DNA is TGTGCCAGCAGTTTATATAGGGGAGACGAAAAACTGTTTTTT. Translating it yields CASSLYRGDEKLFF.